What follows are 21 T cell receptor beta chains derived from one specimen sequenced in a study of response to subunit inactivated influenza vaccine. TCRdb processed the RT-PCR reads anew with MiXCR; each CDR3 protein has one entry. This sample has over 750,000 distinct CDR3 sequences, with 20% to 25% found just once. Sequencing used PBMCs from blood, obtained more than 4 days after vaccination. These receptors were obtained from a man aged 45-65 years who received an inactivated influenza vaccine.

The sample holds a few counts of this clonotype. The V gene is TRBV5-4, the J gene TRBJ2-3, with 12 nucleotides matching TRBD2. The germline gives CDR1 SGHNT, CDR2 YYREEE (reference sequence). V shed 2 bases, J shed 5 bases, and the junction held 6 bases outside the gene matches. The CDR3 totals 16 residues. CDR3 region: CASSFLAGGQGDTQYF. CDR3 in DNA: TGTGCCAGCAGCTTTCTAGCGGGGGGGCAAGGAGATACGCAGTATTTT.

A few counts support this clonotype. The chain uses TRBV2 and TRBJ2-7; D remains ambiguous. The CDR3 is 12 amino acids. Trimming cost V 3 bases and J 3 bases, with 6 bases left between them. Germline values: CDR1 SNHLY, CDR2 FYNNEI. CDR3 in DNA: TGTGCCAGCAGTGATTGGGACTACGAGCAGTACTTC. Protein product: CASSDWDYEQYF.

The chain combines TRBV7-6 with TRBJ2-3; 8 bases fit TRBD1. The CDR3 length is 17 residues. Trimming took 2 bases from V and 1 from J; bases not matched to a gene: 8. Per the germline V gene, CDR1 is SGHVS and CDR2 is FNYEAQ. CDR3 nucleotide sequence: TGTGCCAGCAGCTTAAGGGGCCCGGGACAGGGCACAGATACGCAGTATTTT. As protein: CASSLRGPGQGTDTQYF.

This clonotype turned up a few times. This rearrangement joins TRBV2 to TRBJ2-3; D remains ambiguous. Germline-derived CDR1 and CDR2 are SNHLY and FYNNEI. V lost 1 base, J lost 4 bases, and 3 bases lay in between. This CDR3 is built from 12 residues. CDR3 DNA: TGTGCCAGCAGTGAAGTACCAGATACGCAGTATTTT. Translating it yields CASSEVPDTQYF.

The chain carries TRBV20-1 and TRBJ2-7, with D perhaps matching TRBD2 (6 bases). This CDR3 is 13 amino acids long. The V gene's germline CDR1 is DFQATT and CDR2 SNEGSKA (reference sequence). V was shortened by 6 bases and J by 6 bases, with 18 bases between the two germline ends. The CDR3 sequence is CSAVPAGFAEQYF. CDR3 sequence (DNA): TGCAGTGCAGTACCCGCGGGGTTTGCCGAGCAGTACTTC.

This clonotype was counted between two and nine times. In nucleotides, the CDR3 is TGTGCCAGCAGTGATTTCTCTCATCGGGTAGATACGCAGTATTTT. It encodes CASSDFSHRVDTQYF. This chain connects TRBV25-1 to TRBJ2-3; D is unresolved. The CDR3 has 15 residues. With 3 bases removed from V and 5 bases from J, the gap between germline ends came to 15 bases. Germline CDR1 MGHDK, CDR2 SYGVNS.

The chain combines TRBV20-1 with TRBJ1-3; TRBD1 agrees at 8 bases. The germline CDR1 and CDR2 sequences are DFQATT and SNEGSKA (reference sequence). The CDR3 consists of 15 residues. J gave up 7 bases and V 0 bases, and 8 bases lay outside the gene matches. CDR3 residues: CSARDWAGGWNTIYF. CDR3 coding DNA: TGCAGTGCTAGAGATTGGGCAGGGGGCTGGAACACCATATATTTT.

This clonotype came up a few times. The rearrangement uses TRBV4-2 and TRBJ2-5; tentatively, D is TRBD2 (5 bases). The CDR3 is made up of 16 amino acids. The V gene's germline CDR1 is LGHNA and CDR2 YNFKEQ. V was pared by 2 bases and J by 3 bases, with 16 bases between. CDR3 loop: CASSQNPAAPKETQYF. CDR3 nucleotide sequence: TGTGCCAGCAGCCAAAATCCAGCGGCGCCCAAAGAGACCCAGTACTTC.

V usage is TRBV5-1 and J usage is TRBJ2-7; the D is unclear. The CDR3 is made up of 14 amino acids. Looked up from germline, CDR1 is SGHRS and CDR2 is YFSETQ. V was clipped by 0 bases and J by 2 bases, with 9 bases between them. Written as DNA, the CDR3 is TGCGCCAGCAGCTTGGTGGTCGCCGCCTACGAGCAGTACTTC. Its protein product is CASSLVVAAYEQYF.

This clonotype was picked up many times. This rearrangement joins TRBV12-3 or TRBV12-4 to TRBJ2-7; no definite D call. The length of the CDR3 is 15 residues. V was clipped by 0 bases and J by 7 bases, with 16 bases between them. CDR3 region: CASSLALGLPGEQYF. CDR3 coding DNA: TGTGCCAGCAGTTTAGCGCTCGGGCTGCCTGGTGAGCAGTACTTC.

This rearrangement joins TRBV29-1 to TRBJ2-5, with D uncertain. V was shortened by 3 bases and J by 1 base, with 9 bases between the two germline ends. This CDR3 is built from 13 residues. Germline V lookup: CDR1 SQVTM, CDR2 ANQGSEA. CDR3 nucleotides: TGCAGCGTTGATGGTCTGCTCCAAGAGACCCAGTACTTC. It yields the protein CSVDGLLQETQYF.

This clonotype was picked up a small number of times. V is TRBV12-3 or TRBV12-4 and J is TRBJ2-6; 9 nucleotides match TRBD1. V shed 5 bases and J 0 bases; nucleotides not matched to a gene: 5. The CDR3 spans 17 residues. This CDR3 reads CASSPVTGGSGANVLTF. The CDR3 region has the DNA TGTGCCAGCAGTCCGGTGACAGGGGGCTCTGGGGCCAACGTCCTGACTTTC.

This chain connects TRBV27 to TRBJ2-3, with TRBD2 identical over 10 bases. The V gene end was trimmed by 5 bases and the J gene end by 5 bases; junction bases not matched to a gene: 13. Germline lookup yields CDR1 MNHEY and CDR2 SMNVEV (reference sequence). The CDR3 extends over 17 amino acids. Written as DNA, the CDR3 is TGTGCCAGCAGTCGCCGGACTAGCGGCCTGGTTGGAGATACGCAGTATTTT. Translation: CASSRRTSGLVGDTQYF.

The rearrangement links TRBV5-6 to TRBJ2-1; 7 positions agree with TRBD2. CDR1 and CDR2 from the germline V gene are SGHDT and YYEEEE. Trimming took 3 bases from V and 4 from J; bases not matched to a gene: 7. The CDR3 is made up of 15 amino acids. CDR3 sequence reads: CASSWGSGGYNEQFF. The CDR3 region has the DNA TGTGCCAGCAGCTGGGGGTCGGGAGGATACAATGAGCAGTTCTTC.

This clonotype was seen a few times. This chain uses TRBV6-5 with TRBJ2-2; D tentatively fits TRBD1 or TRBD2 (6 bases each). V was trimmed by 2 bases and J by 4 bases, leaving 14 bases between them. CDR1 MNHEY and CDR2 SVGAGI come from the germline V gene. The CDR3 spans 16 residues. The CDR3 loop is CASSYRRVGGTGELFF. CDR3 in DNA: TGTGCCAGCAGTTACAGGAGGGTAGGGGGCACCGGGGAGCTGTTTTTT.

This clonotype was observed a handful of times. V usage is TRBV11-1 and J usage is TRBJ2-1; 11 bases are a match to TRBD2. Germline loops: CDR1 SGHAT, CDR2 FQDESV (reference sequence). V gave up 1 base and J gave up 10 bases; unmatched junction bases: 3. The CDR3 length is 14 residues. CDR3 amino acids: CASSLGGLAVEQFF. The DNA of the CDR3 is TGTGCCAGCAGCTTAGGGGGACTAGCGGTAGAGCAGTTCTTC.

This chain connects TRBV20-1 to TRBJ2-7; TRBD2 aligns across 14 bases. CDR3 length: 16 amino acids. The trim removed 3 bases at V and 5 bases at J, leaving 9 bases unmatched. Germline CDR1 reads DFQATT; CDR2 reads SNEGSKA (reference sequence). CDR3 residues: CSASGGTSGSLNEQYF. CDR3 DNA: TGCAGTGCTAGCGGTGGGACTAGCGGGAGTTTGAACGAGCAGTACTTC.

As DNA, the CDR3 is TGTGCCAGCAGCTTACTTTTCGCGGGCTATTCCACCGGGGAGCTGTTTTTT. Its translation: CASSLLFAGYSTGELFF. V is TRBV11-2 and J is TRBJ2-2; D perhaps matches TRBD2 (5 bases). The ends were cut back, 2 bases at V and 4 bases at J, with 17 bases in the middle. Germline CDR1 reads SGHAT; CDR2 reads FQNNGV. The CDR3 extends over 17 amino acids.

This clonotype was seen repeatedly, ten times or more. The chain employs TRBV2 and TRBJ1-2, with 9 positions matching TRBD1. The V segment lost 5 bases and the J segment 7 bases; nucleotides outside the gene matches: 8. The CDR3 has 14 residues. In germline, CDR1 is SNHLY, CDR2 FYNNEI. In DNA, the CDR3 is TGTGCCAGCAGTCCCGGGACAGGGTTAGGTGGCTACACCTTC. Residues: CASSPGTGLGGYTF.

The sample holds a few counts of this clonotype. The V call is TRBV4-1, the J call TRBJ1-1, with 7 positions matching TRBD1. V lost 1 base and J lost 0; bases outside the gene matches: 8. The CDR3 consists of 17 residues. The germline CDR1 and CDR2 sequences are MGHRA and YSYEKL. CDR3 region: CASSQGVGGRMNTEAFF. As DNA, the CDR3 is TGCGCCAGCAGCCAAGGTGTAGGGGGCCGTATGAACACTGAAGCTTTCTTT.

The chain couples TRBV10-3 to TRBJ1-2; 9 bases are a match to TRBD1. The CDR3 has 17 amino acids. The V and J ends lost 4 bases and 3 bases, in that order; junction bases with no gene match: 12. Germline V gives CDR1 ENHRY, CDR2 SYGVKD. The CDR3 reads CAISGSGTGRLHYGYTF. The DNA for the CDR3 is TGTGCCATCAGTGGCTCCGGGACAGGGAGACTCCACTATGGCTACACCTTC.